The clone carrying this T cell receptor beta chain was seen a few times. Its antigen is unknown. The data stem from a study of CD8 T cells in ankylosing spondylitis. The study, taken as a whole, reports: It appeared that ankylosing spondylitis blood was characterized by a TCR beta motif of several highly homologous variants.

The CDR3 is made up of 15 amino acids. The V and J ends lost 3 bases and 4 bases respectively, with 13 bases between them. TCRdb re-analysed the 5' RACE reads in MiXCR, keeping a single row per CDR3 protein. Among 250,000 to 300,000 distinct CDR3 sequences listed, 20% were seen once. This chain links TRBV12-3 or TRBV12-4 with TRBJ1-3; the D gene is possibly TRBD1 (6 bases). This sequence originates from a male donor with ankylosing spondylitis or in good health (not recorded which). Sequenced input: blood, either unsorted or a sorted T cell fraction (not recorded which). This chain's CDR3 is CASSFRGSGGNTIYF. The DNA for the CDR3 is TGTGCCAGCAGTTTCAGGGGTTCGGGAGGAAACACCATATATTTT.